These T cell receptor beta chains were read from a single sample in a study of shared clonotypes between healthy human individuals. Repertoires were generated with immunoSEQ multiplex PCR, while TCRdb's copy carries only in-frame clones and drops some. Of under 850,000 clones listed, 85% to 95% are singletons. Specimen: naive CD8+ T cells sorted from blood. All receptors come from a man aged 25-40 years in good health. CDR3s include the opening cysteine and the closing phenylalanine or tryptophan. The D gene is left open where the match is weak. Size is stated for part of the rows, as once, few or many counts, or as a class when the clone is expanded.

V	D	length	size	J	DNA	CDR3
TRBV6-6	.	15	.	TRBJ1-1	TGTGCCAGCAGTTACTCGGTGGAGGTTAACGGAGAAGCTTTCTTT	CASSYSVEVNGEAFF
TRBV5-1	.	13	.	TRBJ1-1	TGCGCCAGCAGCCTGCTAATCGGGGACGAAGCTTTCTTT	CASSLLIGDEAFF
TRBV27	.	13	.	TRBJ1-2	TGTGCCAGCAGTACACAGGGTAACTATGGCTACACCTTC	CASSTQGNYGYTF
TRBV27	TRBD2	16	once	TRBJ2-3	TGTGCCAGCACCCGAGGGGCGGGAGTCTTTCTGGATACGCAGTATTTT	CASTRGAGVFLDTQYF
TRBV11-2	TRBD1	18	.	TRBJ1-5	TGTGCCAGCCTGTTGGTCCCCCCGGGACAGGAGCCGGGGGAGCCCCAGCATTTT	CASLLVPPGQEPGEPQHF
TRBV7-8	TRBD1	16	once	TRBJ1-5	TGTGCCAGCAGTACTAAACCCGGGACAGGGGATCAGCCCCAGCATTTT	CASSTKPGTGDQPQHF
TRBV6-6	TRBD2	14	.	TRBJ2-7	TGTGCCAGCAGGTCCCCGGGGGGGGCCTACGAGCAGTACTTC	CASRSPGGAYEQYF
TRBV27	.	14	.	TRBJ2-7	TGTGCCAGCAGTTTTGGTCGGGAGAGCTACGAGCAGTACTTC	CASSFGRESYEQYF
TRBV7-9	.	12	.	TRBJ2-2	TGTGCCAGCAGCATGAACACCGGGGAGCTGTTTTTT	CASSMNTGELFF
TRBV6-6	TRBD2	11	.	TRBJ2-7	TGTGCCGCGGGAGGGGGCGACGAGCAGTACTTC	CAAGGGDEQYF
TRBV7-8	.	14	.	TRBJ2-2	TGTGCCAGCAGCCCGCGCCATAACACCGGGGAGCTGTTTTTT	CASSPRHNTGELFF
TRBV9	TRBD2	15	.	TRBJ2-7	TGTGCCAGCAGCGTAGAGGCTAGCGGGGCCTACGAGCAGTACTTC	CASSVEASGAYEQYF
TRBV4-2	TRBD2	15	.	TRBJ2-1	TGTGCCAGCAGCCAAGAGGCGGGAGGGTACAATGAGCAGTTCTTC	CASSQEAGGYNEQFF
TRBV9	.	14	.	TRBJ2-7	TGTGCCAGCAGCGTAGCTGGCTTAGGGGGCGAGCAGTACTTC	CASSVAGLGGEQYF
TRBV19	.	16	.	TRBJ1-3	TGTGCCAGTACTACCCTAGGGGTCATCTCTGGAAACACCATATATTTT	CASTTLGVISGNTIYF
TRBV30	.	15	.	TRBJ2-7	TGTGCCTGGAGTGTAGATACAGGGTCCCCCTACGAGCAGTACTTC	CAWSVDTGSPYEQYF
TRBV6-5	.	15	.	TRBJ1-2	TGTGCCAGCAGTTACCAGGGTTTTGGAATGCTTGGCTACACCTTC	CASSYQGFGMLGYTF